The 22 T cell receptor beta chains reported below all come from one sample, sequenced in a study of blood T cell repertoires in COVID-19. Using immunoSEQ multiplex PCR, the repertoire was profiled, and TCRdb retains in-frame clones only, with some absent. The top ten hold 4.5% to 5.5% of the sample, which has 35,000 to 45,000 clones, just over 85% seen once. Sample: peripheral blood. The receptors come from a man aged 40-55 years with active COVID-19.

V is TRBV15 and J is TRBJ2-4; 8 bases align to TRBD2. This CDR3 spans 15 amino acids. J lost 6 bases, V lost 0 bases, and 4 bases had no gene match. CDR1 is LNHNV and CDR2 is YYDKDF in the germline V gene (reference sequence). DNA of the CDR3: TGTGCCACCAGCAGAGATACAGGACTAGCAAACATTCAGTACTTC. Translated: CATSRDTGLANIQYF.

The gene calls are TRBV5-5 and TRBJ2-7; the match to TRBD1 covers 8 bases. Germline V gene lookup returns CDR1 SGHKS and CDR2 YYEKEE (reference sequence). With V trimmed by 2 bases and J by 5 bases, 6 bases remained unmatched. The CDR3 spans 14 residues. The CDR3 bases are TGTGCCAGCAGCTTACGGACAGGGCCCCACGAGCAGTACTTC. This encodes CASSLRTGPHEQYF.

This clone was seen once. The chain uses TRBV12-2 and TRBJ2-7; the table names TRBD2, a call not compared with the DNA. TRBV12-2 is an annotated pseudogene. This CDR3 has 16 amino acids. CDR3 nucleotides: TGTGCAAGTCGCTTAGCGCGGAGACTACCACCCTACGAGCAGTACTTC. This encodes CASRLARRLPPYEQYF.

This clone was recorded once. The chain combines TRBV27 with TRBJ2-7; perhaps TRBD1 as D (7 bases). CDR1 is MNHEY and CDR2 is SMNVEV in the germline V gene (reference sequence). Between the trimmed V and J ends, which lost 4 bases and 2 bases, there was a span of 18 bases. The CDR3 loop spans 16 amino acids. CDR3 residues: CASSSPSGGTTYEQYF. CDR3 coding DNA: TGTGCCAGCAGTTCCCCATCAGGGGGGACCACCTACGAGCAGTACTTC.

V gene TRBV24-1 combines with J gene TRBJ2-5; 14 bases agree with TRBD2. J gave up 6 bases and V 6 bases, and 8 bases lay outside the gene matches. Germline CDR1 is KGHDR and CDR2 is SFDVKD. This CDR3 spans 16 amino acids. The CDR3, as DNA: TGTGCCACCAGTCAACCGGGACTAGCGGGAGCAAAGACCCAGTACTTC. Protein sequence: CATSQPGLAGAKTQYF.

The V call is TRBV10-1, the J call TRBJ2-1; TRBD2 matches at 11 bases. With V trimmed by 5 bases and J by 8 bases, 11 bases remained unmatched. CDR1 WNHNN and CDR2 SYGVQD come from the germline V gene (reference sequence). This CDR3 has 16 residues. CDR3 nucleotide sequence: TGCGCCAGCAGTTACGTAGCGGGAGGGCCAATCGATGAGCAGTTCTTC. It translates to CASSYVAGGPIDEQFF.

The chain joins TRBV28 to TRBJ1-5; unclear D gene. Germline V gene lookup returns CDR1 MDHEN and CDR2 SYDVKM. With 6 bases removed from V and 4 bases from J, the gap between germline ends came to 7 bases. The CDR3 extends over 12 amino acids. The CDR3 here is CASRVTNQPQHF. CDR3 bases: TGTGCCAGCAGGGTCACAAATCAGCCCCAGCATTTT.

This rearrangement joins TRBV6-5 to TRBJ1-6; 8 bases line up with TRBD1. Losses at the gene ends were 6 bases for V and 6 bases for J; bases not matched to a gene: 7. This CDR3 has 15 residues. The germline V gene has CDR1 MNHEY and CDR2 SVGAGI. The CDR3 sequence: CASRTGQGFNSPLHF. The CDR3 coding sequence is TGTGCCAGCAGAACAGGACAGGGCTTTAATTCACCCCTCCACTTT.

The chain is built from TRBV19 and TRBJ1-5, with TRBD1 identical over 9 bases. The CDR3 consists of 16 residues. V was pared by 3 bases and J by 0 bases, with 3 bases of the junction left unmatched. Germline V CDR1 and CDR2: LNHDA, SQIVND (reference sequence). CDR3 sequence: CASSMDRGGSNQPQHF. Written as DNA, the CDR3 is TGTGCCAGTAGTATGGACAGGGGAGGTAGCAATCAGCCCCAGCATTTT.

The chain recombines TRBV3-1 (or the pseudogene TRBV3-2) with TRBJ2-1; D gene unclear. The CDR3 is 12 residues long. Germline V lookup: CDR1 LGHDT, CDR2 YNNKEL (reference sequence). The V end lost 6 bases, the J end lost 15 bases, and 18 bases lay between the germline ends. The CDR3: CASSPNGRYLFF. The CDR3 region has the DNA TGTGCCAGCAGTCCCAACGGTAGATATCTGTTCTTC.

The chain is built from TRBV5-1 and TRBJ2-7; 10 bases are shared with TRBD1. This CDR3 contains 18 residues. Germline-derived CDR1 and CDR2 are SGHRS and YFSETQ. J was trimmed by 7 bases and V by 2 bases; bases with no gene match: 18. The CDR3 spells CASSLDSRGDRGRWEQYF. CDR3 sequence (DNA): TGCGCCAGCAGCTTAGATTCCCGGGGGGACAGGGGACGGTGGGAGCAGTACTTC.

The chain uses TRBV6-5 and TRBJ2-7; the D gene is possibly TRBD1 (5 bases). Per the germline V gene, CDR1 is MNHEY and CDR2 is SVGAGI. This CDR3 has 15 residues. Trimming left V 4 bases short and J 7 bases short, with 20 bases between. DNA of the CDR3: TGTGCCAGCAGTTCCACACCCGGACACGGTTGGGAGCAGTACTTC. Its protein product is CASSSTPGHGWEQYF.

The genes are TRBV30 and TRBJ2-7, with 7 bases aligning to TRBD1. CDR3 length: 15 amino acids. From germline, CDR1 is GTSNPN and CDR2 SVGIG (reference sequence). The junction had 5 bases not matched to a gene; V was cut back by 0 bases and J by 0 bases. The CDR3 reads CAWSVPGGVSYEQYF. DNA for the CDR3: TGTGCCTGGAGTGTACCAGGGGGAGTCTCCTACGAGCAGTACTTC.

V and J are TRBV5-6 and TRBJ1-1; no firm D call. V lost 2 bases, J lost 0 bases, and 5 bases lay in between. This CDR3 has 13 amino acids. Germline V gives CDR1 SGHDT, CDR2 YYEEEE. This CDR3 is CASSFYMNTEAFF. The CDR3 DNA sequence: TGTGCCAGCAGCTTTTACATGAACACTGAAGCTTTCTTT.

The chain carries TRBV4-1 and TRBJ2-5; 9 nucleotides align to TRBD2. Trimming took 4 bases from V and 5 from J; bases not matched to a gene: 17. Germline CDR1 and CDR2: MGHRA and YSYEKL. The length of the CDR3 is 18 residues. The CDR3 sequence is CASSRIPGVSGSMETQYF. CDR3 bases: TGCGCCAGCAGCCGGATCCCGGGGGTTAGCGGGAGTATGGAGACCCAGTACTTC.

This rearrangement joins TRBV9 to TRBJ1-5; D call uncertain. Germline assignment: CDR1 SGDLS and CDR2 YYNGEE. V was trimmed by 3 bases and J by 4 bases, leaving 8 bases between them. The CDR3 spans 13 residues. The chain's CDR3 is CASSEAGNQPQHF. The DNA of the CDR3 is TGTGCCAGCAGCGAGGCCGGGAATCAGCCCCAGCATTTT.

V and J are TRBV10-1 and TRBJ2-3; 8 positions match TRBD2. Germline trimming cut 3 bases from V and 6 bases from J; bases unmatched to any gene: 8. The CDR3 loop spans 15 amino acids. CDR1 and CDR2 from the germline V gene are WNHNN and SYGVQD (reference sequence). This CDR3 reads CASSERAGVGDTQYF. The CDR3 nucleotides are TGCGCCAGCAGTGAACGAGCGGGAGTCGGGGATACGCAGTATTTT.

The chain links TRBV4-2 to TRBJ2-1; 8 bases are a match to TRBD2. J lost 6 bases, V lost 3 bases, and 7 bases had no gene match. Germline V lookup: CDR1 LGHNA, CDR2 YNFKEQ. The CDR3 runs 15 residues. CDR3 nucleotide sequence: TGTGCCAGCAGCCAGCTGCCGGGGGGGGTCAATGAGCAGTTCTTC. Encoded protein: CASSQLPGGVNEQFF.

V is TRBV28 and J is TRBJ1-6; possible D gene TRBD1, 6 bases. Germline CDR1 reads MDHEN; CDR2 reads SYDVKM. Between the trimmed V and J ends, which lost 3 bases and 0 bases, there was a span of 9 bases. The CDR3 runs 16 residues. The CDR3 nucleotides are TGTGCCAGCAGTTTTGCAGGGGCCTCCTATAATTCACCCCTCCACTTT. Translation gives CASSFAGASYNSPLHF.

The chain carries TRBV27 and TRBJ2-7; 7 nucleotides align to TRBD1. Germline CDR1 is MNHEY and CDR2 is SMNVEV (reference sequence). V was pared by 3 bases and J by 3 bases, with 8 bases of the junction left unmatched. The CDR3 sequence is 15 residues long. The DNA of the CDR3 is TGTGCCAGCAGTTTTGAGACAGGGAACCTCTACGAGCAGTACTTC. This translates into CASSFETGNLYEQYF.

V and J are TRBV28 and TRBJ1-2; TRBD1 aligns across 9 bases. The germline gives CDR1 MDHEN, CDR2 SYDVKM. V lost 6 bases and J lost 8; bases outside the gene matches: 7. This CDR3 is 13 amino acids long. CDR3 bases: TGTGCCAGCAGCTTACAGGGGGCGCAGGGCTACACCTTC. This codes for CASSLQGAQGYTF.

CDR3 residues: CASSLALGGYTF. Here the CDR3 DNA reads TGTGCCAGCAGCTTGGCGCTGGGCGGCTACACCTTC. This chain uses TRBV5-5 with TRBJ1-2; D call uncertain. Trimming removed 0 bases at V and 8 bases at J, with 8 bases between. Germline V lookup: CDR1 SGHKS, CDR2 YYEKEE (reference sequence). The CDR3 length is 12 residues.